The 31 T cell receptor beta chains below were found in one sample sequenced in a study of technical replicates of blood from four donors. Profiled with immunoSEQ multiplex PCR; TCRdb holds only in-frame clones, not every one. The sample yields under 95,000 clones, about 92% seen once. Sequencing input: T cells isolated from PBMCs. The receptors were sampled from a human donor in good health.

This clone was counted a single time. The J gene is TRBJ1-5, the V gene TRBV5-8; 8 bases fit TRBD1. V lost 3 bases to trimming and J lost 6 bases; unmatched junction nucleotides: 8. In germline, CDR1 is SGHTS, CDR2 YDEGEE. The CDR3 totals 15 residues. The CDR3 reads CASSYNRGSGQPQHF. The CDR3 coding sequence is TGTGCCAGCAGCTACAACAGGGGGAGTGGTCAGCCCCAGCATTTT.

The CDR3 region is CASSFGITDGGSDGYTF. The DNA for the CDR3 is TGTGCCAGCAGTTTCGGTATAACGGATGGGGGCTCTGATGGCTACACCTTC. The rearrangement uses TRBV27 and TRBJ1-2; the D gene is possibly TRBD1 (6 bases). V was pared by 3 bases and J by 6 bases, with 23 bases between. The CDR3 totals 17 residues. From germline, CDR1 is MNHEY and CDR2 SMNVEV (reference sequence).

This clone was seen a few times. This chain connects TRBV6-5 to TRBJ1-1; tentatively, D is TRBD1 (5 bases). CDR1 and CDR2 from the germline V gene are MNHEY and SVGAGI. This CDR3 has 11 amino acids. Trimming took 6 bases from V and 5 from J, leaving 7 bases between them. The CDR3 DNA sequence: TGTGCCAGCAGGAAGGGGACTGAAGCTTTCTTT. Protein product: CASRKGTEAFF.

This chain joins TRBV7-8 and TRBJ2-1; 15 bases line up with TRBD2. The J segment lost 6 bases and the V segment lost 4 bases, leaving 13 bases of the junction unmatched. The CDR3 has 19 amino acids. Germline V gene data show CDR1 as SGHVS and CDR2 as FQNEAQ. In nucleotides, the CDR3 is TGTGCCAGCAGCTGGAGGACTAGCGGGAGGGATAGGTTGTTCAATGAGCAGTTCTTC. Translated, it gives CASSWRTSGRDRLFNEQFF.

The CDR3 is CASSYGDDYGQPQHF. CDR3 nucleotides: TGTGCCAGCAGTTACGGGGATGACTACGGTCAGCCCCAGCATTTT. The chain carries TRBV6-6 and TRBJ1-5; the D is unclear. CDR1 and CDR2 (germline): MNHNY, SVGAGI (reference sequence). Trimming pared 2 bases from V and 6 bases from J, leaving 14 bases between. The CDR3 contains 15 residues.

The V gene is TRBV4-1, the J gene TRBJ2-7; 7 bases fit TRBD2. The CDR3 has 15 residues. Losses at the gene ends were 1 base for V and 3 bases for J; bases not matched to a gene: 6. Germline CDR1 reads MGHRA; CDR2 reads YSYEKL. The CDR3, as DNA: TGCGCCAGCAGCCAAGCGAGCGGGGCCGTCTACGAGCAGTACTTC. Its protein product is CASSQASGAVYEQYF.

The DNA of the CDR3 is TGTGCCAGCTCAAATAGCGGGAGTGGCGAGCAGTACTTC. Amino acids: CASSNSGSGEQYF. The chain uses TRBV27 and TRBJ2-7; 9 bases are shared with TRBD2. Germline CDR1 and CDR2: MNHEY and SMNVEV (reference sequence). This CDR3 has 13 amino acids. The trim removed 8 bases at V and 6 bases at J, leaving 8 bases unmatched.

The V gene is TRBV5-4, the J gene TRBJ2-3; TRBD1 matches 8 bases. Germline V gene sequence: CDR1 SGHNT, CDR2 YYREEE (reference sequence). The J segment lost 1 base and the V segment lost 0 bases, leaving 1 base of the junction unmatched. The CDR3 totals 15 residues. As DNA, the CDR3 is TGTGCCAGCAGCTTGGCGGGACAGGGCACAGATACGCAGTATTTT. This encodes CASSLAGQGTDTQYF.

V usage is TRBV11-1 and J usage is TRBJ2-1; D is ambiguous. V lost 1 base to trimming and J lost 3 bases, with 7 bases between them. The CDR3 is 14 residues long. CDR1 and CDR2 (germline): SGHAT, FQDESV (reference sequence). CDR3 bases: TGTGCCAGCAGCTTAGAACTCAACTACAATGAGCAGTTCTTC. Protein product: CASSLELNYNEQFF.

This rearrangement joins TRBV7-9 to TRBJ2-3, with TRBD2 matching 8 bases. The germline V gene has CDR1 SEHNR and CDR2 FQNEAQ (reference sequence). V lost 5 bases to trimming and J lost 4 bases; unmatched junction nucleotides: 8. The CDR3 has 15 amino acids. The CDR3 here is CASSPRGEKADTQYF. The CDR3 DNA reads as TGTGCCAGCAGCCCGCGGGGGGAGAAGGCAGATACGCAGTATTTT. The full variable domain, in which reference TRBV7-9 and TRBJ2-3 provide the parts outside the CDR3, is DTGVSQNPRHKITKRGQNVTFRCDPISEHNRLYWYRQTLGQGPEFLTYFQNEAQLEKSRLLSDRFSAERPKGSFSTLEIQRTEQGDSAMYLCASSPRGEKADTQYFGPGTRLTVL.

This clone was seen a single time. This chain uses TRBV6-1 with TRBJ2-1, with D possibly TRBD2 on 7 matching bases. This CDR3 region has 14 residues. Germline CDR1 reads MNHNS; CDR2 reads SASEGT. Trimming took 3 bases from V and 9 from J, leaving 15 bases between them. CDR3 DNA: TGTGCCAGCAGTGATGGGGGGGCGCGGGGTGAGCAGTTCTTC. As protein: CASSDGGARGEQFF.

The rearrangement links TRBV4-3 to TRBJ1-1; D call uncertain. Germline CDR1 is LGHNA and CDR2 is YSLEER. The V and J ends lost 1 base and 2 bases respectively, with 8 bases between them. The CDR3 is 14 amino acids. The DNA for the CDR3 is TGCGCCAGCAGCCAAGCCTCGAGAAACACTGAAGCTTTCTTT. It codes for CASSQASRNTEAFF.

The chain has TRBV11-2 and TRBJ2-6; no reliable D call. Germline V CDR1 and CDR2: SGHAT, FQNNGV. V lost 5 bases and J 3 bases, leaving 8 bases between the germline ends. The CDR3 runs 14 residues. The CDR3 DNA follows: TGTGCCAGCAGCGTACCGGGTGGGGCCAACGTCCTGACTTTC. It is translated as CASSVPGGANVLTF.

The V gene is TRBV5-6, the J gene TRBJ2-7; 7 nucleotides align to TRBD2. CDR1 and CDR2 from the germline V gene are SGHDT and YYEEEE. J gave up 3 bases and V 4 bases, and 7 bases lay outside the gene matches. The CDR3 runs to 14 residues. This CDR3 is CASSRGLTDYEQYF. In DNA, the CDR3 is TGTGCCAGCAGCAGGGGACTAACGGACTACGAGCAGTACTTC.

This rearrangement joins TRBV6-5 to TRBJ2-7, with 9 bases aligning to TRBD1. The CDR3 runs 12 residues. V trimming: 8 bases; J trimming: 7 bases; junction bases outside the gene matches: 6. Germline V gene lookup returns CDR1 MNHEY and CDR2 SVGAGI. The CDR3 here is CASVGDREEQYF. As DNA, the CDR3 is TGTGCCAGCGTCGGGGACAGGGAAGAGCAGTACTTC.

The chain joins TRBV5-1 to TRBJ2-1; perhaps TRBD1 as D (6 bases). Trimming pared 3 bases from V and 2 bases from J, leaving 18 bases between. Germline lookup yields CDR1 SGHRS and CDR2 YFSETQ. The CDR3 contains 17 residues. The CDR3 reads CASSSQETGLAYNEQFF. CDR3 DNA sequence: TGCGCCAGCAGCTCCCAGGAGACAGGCCTTGCCTACAATGAGCAGTTCTTC.

The chain links TRBV9 to TRBJ2-7; a possible D gene is TRBD2 (5 bases). The length of the CDR3 is 14 residues. Trimming removed 3 bases from V and 1 base from J, with 11 bases in between. Per germline, CDR1 SGDLS and CDR2 YYNGEE. The CDR3 protein is CASSGTSGSYEQYF. The CDR3 DNA follows: TGTGCCAGCAGCGGTACTAGTGGATCCTACGAGCAGTACTTC.

This chain uses TRBV9 with TRBJ1-4; 9 bases match TRBD1. CDR1 is SGDLS, CDR2 YYNGEE, per germline. The CDR3 loop spans 14 amino acids. V shed 4 bases and J 7 bases; nucleotides not matched to a gene: 5. In DNA form, the CDR3 reads TGTGCCAGCAGCTTACAGGGGGCAAGTGAAAAACTGTTTTTT. The encoded protein is CASSLQGASEKLFF.

This clone was observed once. In DNA, the CDR3 is TGTGCCAGCAGTTTACCAGCTGGGCGGGGGGGTGAGCAGTTCTTC. Its protein product is CASSLPAGRGGEQFF. This rearrangement joins TRBV27 to TRBJ2-1, with TRBD2 matching over 9 bases. Germline CDR1 reads MNHEY; CDR2 reads SMNVEV (reference sequence). This CDR3 region has 15 residues. Trimming removed 2 bases from V and 9 bases from J; junction bases left unmatched: 8.

The chain recombines TRBV19 with TRBJ2-7; TRBD2 might be the D (5 bases). Trimming left V 4 bases short and J 4 bases short, with 11 bases between. This CDR3 has 13 amino acids. Germline CDR1 and CDR2: LNHDA and SQIVND (reference sequence). The CDR3 here is CASSRRHGYEQYF. The CDR3 DNA is TGTGCCAGTAGTAGGAGGCATGGGTACGAGCAGTACTTC.

The chain joins TRBV29-1 to TRBJ1-2; TRBD1 aligns across 8 bases. Germline trimming cut 8 bases from V and 7 bases from J; bases unmatched to any gene: 18. CDR1 SQVTM and CDR2 ANQGSEA come from the germline V gene. The CDR3 contains 15 residues. The CDR3 bases are TGCAGCCTCTTCTTCCTTGGACAGGGACCTTCTGGCTACACCTTC. Its translation is CSLFFLGQGPSGYTF.

The V and J genes are TRBV6-5 and TRBJ1-5; possible D gene TRBD1, 5 bases. The CDR3 spans 12 residues. CDR1 is MNHEY and CDR2 is SVGAGI in the germline V gene. Trimming took off 6 bases at V and 2 bases at J, with 5 bases between the two ends. This CDR3 reads CASRQGNQPQHF. CDR3 bases: TGTGCCAGCAGACAGGGCAATCAGCCCCAGCATTTT.

V usage is TRBV5-1 and J usage is TRBJ2-1; 7 positions match TRBD2. Germline V gene data show CDR1 as SGHRS and CDR2 as YFSETQ. The CDR3 is made up of 17 amino acids. The V gene end was trimmed by 7 bases and the J gene end by 0 bases; junction bases not matched to a gene: 13. CDR3 region: CASRIVPRDYSYNEQFF. In DNA form, the CDR3 reads TGCGCCAGCCGCATTGTACCCCGGGACTACTCCTACAATGAGCAGTTCTTC.

The J gene is TRBJ2-7, the V gene TRBV15; 8 bases agree with TRBD2. Germline V gene lookup returns CDR1 LNHNV and CDR2 YYDKDF (reference sequence). The CDR3 spans 12 residues. The trim removed 4 bases at V and 10 bases at J, leaving 6 bases unmatched. DNA of the CDR3: TGTGCCACCAGCACGGGACTAGGACCTCAGTACTTC. Translated: CATSTGLGPQYF.

This rearrangement joins TRBV7-8 to TRBJ2-7; 15 positions agree with TRBD2. Germline lookup yields CDR1 SGHVS and CDR2 FQNEAQ. Germline trimming cut 4 bases from V and 4 bases from J; bases unmatched to any gene: 2. The CDR3 has 15 amino acids. CDR3 in DNA: TGTGCCAGCAGCTCAGGGACTAGCGGGAGGTACGAGCAGTACTTC. This translates into CASSSGTSGRYEQYF.

The chain's CDR3 is CASLDQGQGFSDTQYF. CDR3 sequence (DNA): TGTGCCAGCCTCGATCAGGGACAGGGCTTTTCAGATACGCAGTATTTT. This chain connects TRBV28 to TRBJ2-3, with TRBD1 matching over 9 bases. The germline V gene has CDR1 MDHEN and CDR2 SYDVKM. J was trimmed by 4 bases and V by 8 bases; bases with no gene match: 13. CDR3 size: 16 residues.

This clone has a handful of counts. The V call is TRBV30, the J call TRBJ1-5; D gene ambiguous. The CDR3 loop spans 13 amino acids. Germline loops: CDR1 GTSNPN, CDR2 SVGIG (reference sequence). Trimming took 0 bases from V and 7 from J, leaving 10 bases between them. The CDR3 DNA reads as TGTGCCTGGAGTGTAGTAAACGGGCAGCCCCAGCATTTT. Protein: CAWSVVNGQPQHF.

This sequence joins TRBV30 and TRBJ2-7, with TRBD1 matching 10 bases. V dropped 5 bases and J dropped 3; count of bases not matched to a gene: 7. Germline CDR1 GTSNPN, CDR2 SVGIG (reference sequence). The CDR3 contains 14 residues. The CDR3 nucleotides read TGTGCCTGGGGTGGACAGGGGGTCCGCTACGAGCAGTACTTC. Protein product: CAWGGQGVRYEQYF.

The V call is TRBV7-9, the J call TRBJ1-2; the D gene is possibly TRBD1 (5 bases). Trimming left V 1 base short and J 4 bases short, with 10 bases between. CDR3 length: 14 amino acids. From germline, CDR1 is SEHNR and CDR2 FQNEAQ (reference sequence). Here the CDR3 reads CASSLGTGVYGYTF. CDR3 DNA: TGTGCCAGCAGCTTAGGCACAGGAGTCTATGGCTACACCTTC.

The chain combines TRBV5-4 with TRBJ2-7; D possibly corresponds to TRBD1 (6 bases). The CDR3 runs 14 residues. Between the trimmed V and J ends, which lost 3 bases and 3 bases, there was a span of 13 bases. The germline V gene encodes CDR1 SGHNT and CDR2 YYREEE (reference sequence). Here the CDR3 DNA reads TGTGCCAGCAGCTCGAAAGGACAGCTCTACGAGCAGTACTTC. It encodes CASSSKGQLYEQYF.

V and J are TRBV6-5 and TRBJ2-1, with D unresolved. There are 16 residues in the CDR3. CDR1 and CDR2 (germline): MNHEY, SVGAGI. Trimming left V 0 bases short and J 8 bases short, with 17 bases between. The CDR3 coding sequence is TGTGCCAGCAGTTACTCGACCGGGTCAAGAAGGCATGAGCAGTTCTTC. Protein: CASSYSTGSRRHEQFF.